The 8 T cell receptor beta chains in this list originate from one sample, sequenced in a study of CD4+ T cells in melanoma. This table comes from immunoSEQ multiplex PCR, and its TCRdb copy is limited to in-frame clones, with some not included. The sample shows about 21,000 clones, around 80% of them seen only once. These receptors came from a human donor with melanoma.

The V call is TRBV30, the J call TRBJ1-3, with D tentatively TRBD1 (6 bases). V lost 8 bases and J 1 base, leaving 9 bases between the germline ends. This CDR3 comprises 12 residues. CDR1 GTSNPN and CDR2 SVGIG come from the germline V gene (reference sequence). In DNA, the CDR3 is TGTGCCCTGGGGGCATCTGGAAACACCATATATTTT. Residues: CALGASGNTIYF.

The chain employs TRBV5-1 and TRBJ2-7, with 10 nucleotides matching TRBD1. The length of the CDR3 is 13 residues. Germline CDR1 SGHRS, CDR2 YFSETQ. Losses at the gene ends were 4 bases for V and 7 bases for J; bases not matched to a gene: 5. The CDR3 coding sequence is TGCGCCAGCAGCCCCCGGACAGGGGGGGAGCAGTACTTC. Translation: CASSPRTGGEQYF.

The rearrangement uses TRBV5-6 and TRBJ1-1; D remains unclear. CDR3 length equals 13 residues. The germline V and J ends were trimmed by 0 bases and 5 bases, with 8 bases remaining between them. Per germline, CDR1 SGHDT and CDR2 YYEEEE. CDR3 loop: CASSLVSRTEAFF. CDR3 nucleotides: TGTGCCAGCAGCTTGGTCTCGAGGACTGAAGCTTTCTTT.

V is TRBV5-1 and J is TRBJ2-5; D may be TRBD1 (5 bases). CDR1 and CDR2 from the germline V gene are SGHRS and YFSETQ. The CDR3 extends over 14 amino acids. V was pared by 4 bases and J by 2 bases, with 12 bases between. CDR3 DNA: TGCGCCAGCAGCATTAAGGGGTCTCAAGAGACCCAGTACTTC. Protein sequence: CASSIKGSQETQYF.

This clone was seen just once. This sequence joins TRBV11-2 and TRBJ2-6; no firm D call. Trimming removed 2 bases at V and 0 bases at J, with 14 bases between. This CDR3 region has 18 residues. CDR1 is SGHAT, CDR2 FQNNGV, per germline. The CDR3 protein is CASSLRPSTSSGANVLTF. CDR3 in DNA: TGTGCCAGCAGCTTAAGGCCGTCAACCTCCTCTGGGGCCAACGTCCTGACTTTC.

The V call is TRBV11-2, the J call TRBJ2-1; 10 bases fit TRBD2. The CDR3 contains 17 residues. The V and J ends lost 7 bases and 3 bases, in that order; junction bases with no gene match: 12. Germline CDR1 and CDR2: SGHAT and FQNNGV. CDR3 amino acids: CASIQSFSGGRYNEQFF. DNA of the CDR3: TGTGCCAGCATTCAGTCTTTTAGCGGGGGGCGCTACAATGAGCAGTTCTTC.

The chain employs TRBV30 and TRBJ1-1; D is undetermined. The CDR3 runs to 12 residues. Per the germline V gene, CDR1 is GTSNPN and CDR2 is SVGIG (reference sequence). Trimming cost V 5 bases and J 5 bases, with 12 bases left between them. The CDR3 is CAWLVFETEAFF. As DNA, the CDR3 is TGTGCCTGGCTGGTATTTGAGACTGAAGCTTTCTTT.

This sequence joins TRBV28 and TRBJ1-5; TRBD1 matches 7 bases. V was pared by 2 bases and J by 6 bases, with 4 bases of the junction left unmatched. The CDR3 contains 14 residues. CDR1 is MDHEN, CDR2 SYDVKM, per germline. DNA of the CDR3: TGTGCCAGCAGTTTACTACAGGGGACTCAGCCCCAGCATTTT. This codes for CASSLLQGTQPQHF. The full variable domain, with the rest looked up from reference TRBV28 and TRBJ1-5, is DVKVTQSSRYLVKRTGEKVFLECVQDMDHENMFWYRQDPGLGLRLIYFSYDVKMKEKGDIPEGYSVSREKKERFSLILESASTNQTSMYLCASSLLQGTQPQHFGDGTRLSIL.